The subject of this entry is one T cell receptor beta chain. Seattle patient enrollment occurred during active infection, with longitudinal follow-up thereafter. The data stem from a study of blood T cell repertoires in COVID-19. CDR1 and CDR2 from the germline V gene are SGHRS and YFSETQ. This CDR3 comprises 14 residues. The trim removed 2 bases at V and 6 bases at J, leaving 4 bases unmatched. Per the original methods: Reference gene primer amplification yielded estimated nucleated cell counts. Profiling relied on immunoSEQ multiplex PCR, and the TCRdb table lists in-frame clones only, not all of them. V, J and clone size reflect that table, while D and trimming were determined from the DNA. The sample lists about 75,000 clones; less than 90% were seen once.

The sample comprised peripheral blood. The chain is built from TRBV5-1 and TRBJ2-7, with TRBD1 identical over 11 bases. The TCR sequence derives from a man older than 75 with COVID-19, enrolled during active disease. This CDR3 reads CASSFGQGAGEQYF. The CDR3 DNA sequence: TGCGCCAGCAGCTTTGGACAGGGGGCTGGCGAGCAGTACTTC. Filled out from reference TRBV5-1 and TRBJ2-7, the complete variable domain reads KAGVTQTPRYLIKTRGQQVTLSCSPISGHRSVSWYQQTPGQGLQFLFEYFSETQRNKGNFPGRFSGRQFSNSRSEMNVSTLELGDSALYLCASSFGQGAGEQYFGPGTRLTVT.